The next 17 T cell receptor beta chains were all read from a single sample in a study of OX40 agonist ivuxolimab in advanced cancers. Only in-frame clones appear in the TCRdb table, and some are missing; sequencing was by immunoSEQ multiplex PCR. There are 40,000 to 50,000 clones in the sample; roughly 85% occur only once, and roughly 54% lies in the top ten. The sample was CD4+ or CD8+ T cells sorted from blood, taken in a trial of the OX40 agonist ivuxolimab. The receptors originated from an adult with an advanced solid tumor such as melanoma, head and neck, liver or kidney cancer.

The chain recombines TRBV29-1 with TRBJ2-1; D remains ambiguous. V was clipped by 1 base and J by 2 bases, with 3 bases between them. This CDR3 is 12 amino acids long. The V gene's germline CDR1 is SQVTM and CDR2 ANQGSEA. The CDR3: CSVEAAYNEQFF. The CDR3 DNA reads as TGCAGCGTTGAAGCGGCCTACAATGAGCAGTTCTTC.

The genes are TRBV11-1 and TRBJ2-3; TRBD2 might be the D (5 bases). V lost 6 bases, J lost 2 bases, and 12 bases lay in between. This CDR3 has 14 amino acids. Germline lookup yields CDR1 SGHAT and CDR2 FQDESV (reference sequence). In DNA, the CDR3 is TGTGCCAGCAGTCTCAGCGGACCCACAGATACGCAGTATTTT. Protein product: CASSLSGPTDTQYF.

The chain recombines TRBV30 with TRBJ2-5; 8 bases match TRBD2. The tail of the sequence fits TRBJ2-7 better, so the J call may be wrong. Germline loops: CDR1 GTSNPN, CDR2 SVGIG (reference sequence). There are 14 residues in the CDR3. The CDR3 is CAWNYGTRSYEQYF. The CDR3 coding sequence is TGTGCCTGGAATTACGGGACTAGGTCCTACGAGCAGTACTTC.

This clone appeared a few times. This CDR3 is CSVADRGGVDTEAFF. DNA of the CDR3: TGCAGCGTGGCAGACAGGGGAGGGGTAGACACTGAAGCTTTCTTT. This chain connects TRBV29-1 to TRBJ1-1; 8 positions agree with TRBD1. With V trimmed by 6 bases and J by 3 bases, 12 bases remained unmatched. The germline CDR1 and CDR2 sequences are SQVTM and ANQGSEA. This CDR3 region has 15 residues.

The chain is built from TRBV27 and TRBJ2-7, with D possibly TRBD2 on 7 matching bases. Trimming shortened V by 6 bases and J by 0 bases, and 15 bases separated the two germline ends. This CDR3 region has 15 residues. CDR1 and CDR2 (germline): MNHEY, SMNVEV (reference sequence). The CDR3 DNA follows: TGTGCCAGCAGAGGACTAGTGGGGGCCTCCTACGAGCAGTACTTC. Protein: CASRGLVGASYEQYF.

A few counts support this clone. The V gene is TRBV7-6, the J gene TRBJ2-3; D remains ambiguous. The ends were cut back, 1 base at V and 2 bases at J, with 13 bases in the middle. Germline CDR1 and CDR2: SGHVS and FNYEAQ. This CDR3 comprises 16 residues. The CDR3 is CASSLGQRLFTDTQYF. CDR3 nucleotides: TGTGCCAGCAGCTTAGGCCAGAGACTGTTCACAGATACGCAGTATTTT.

The V gene is TRBV6-6, the J gene TRBJ2-6, with a tentative D call TRBD2 (5 bases). Germline V gene data show CDR1 as MNHNY and CDR2 as SVGAGI (reference sequence). The V end was cut by 0 bases, the J end by 4 bases, with 7 bases between. CDR3 length equals 15 residues. The CDR3 here is CASSYSGEGANVLTF. The CDR3, as DNA: TGTGCCAGCAGTTACTCCGGGGAAGGGGCCAACGTCCTGACTTTC.

This clone was counted a single time. The chain joins TRBV6-1 to TRBJ1-1; D remains unclear. V shed 4 bases and J shed 0 bases, with 6 bases lying between them. Germline V gives CDR1 MNHNS, CDR2 SASEGT. This CDR3 region has 13 residues. The CDR3 nucleotides read TGTGCCAGCAGTGGGACGGTGAACACTGAAGCTTTCTTT. The encoded protein is CASSGTVNTEAFF.

This clone was recorded once. CDR3 region: CASSAHPTVNNEKLFF. CDR3 sequence (DNA): TGTGCCAGCAGCGCACACCCGACAGTGAACAATGAAAAACTGTTTTTT. The chain has TRBV9 and TRBJ1-4, with D perhaps TRBD1 (5 bases). The CDR3 has 16 amino acids. V lost 3 bases, J lost 5 bases, and 17 bases lay in between. Germline CDR1 SGDLS, CDR2 YYNGEE.

The rearrangement links TRBV11-2 to TRBJ1-6; D is uncertain. The CDR3 is 11 residues long. CDR1 SGHAT and CDR2 FQNNGV come from the germline V gene. V was cut by 5 bases and J by 7 bases, with 3 bases left in between. CDR3 region: CASSLNSPLHF. CDR3 coding DNA: TGTGCCAGCAGCCTAAATTCACCCCTCCACTTT.

The chain has TRBV5-8 and TRBJ2-3; 10 nucleotides line up with TRBD2. J was trimmed by 0 bases and V by 0 bases; bases with no gene match: 7. The length of the CDR3 is 18 residues. Germline V gene lookup returns CDR1 SGHTS and CDR2 YDEGEE. CDR3 bases: TGTGCCAGCAGCTTGGGGCTAGCGGGAGCGCTTAGCACAGATACGCAGTATTTT. This sequence encodes CASSLGLAGALSTDTQYF.

J is TRBJ2-1 and V is TRBV5-1, with D possibly TRBD2 on 7 matching bases. Trimming left V 0 bases short and J 7 bases short, with 14 bases between. The CDR3 has 15 amino acids. The germline V gene encodes CDR1 SGHRS and CDR2 YFSETQ. CDR3 loop: CASSLAGGFLNEQFF. For the CDR3, the DNA is TGCGCCAGCAGCTTGGCGGGGGGCTTCCTTAATGAGCAGTTCTTC.

The chain is built from TRBV6-1 and TRBJ2-6, with a tentative D call TRBD2 (6 bases). Per germline, CDR1 MNHNS and CDR2 SASEGT. The CDR3 is made up of 18 amino acids. V was trimmed by 2 bases and J by 0 bases, leaving 14 bases between them. The CDR3 DNA is TGTGCCAGCAGTGAAAGGGGACCTAGCGCCTCTGGGGCCAACGTCCTGACTTTC. It yields the protein CASSERGPSASGANVLTF.

The CDR3 sequence: CASAGTSYNEQFF. Written as DNA, the CDR3 is TGTGCCAGCGCGGGCACGTCCTACAATGAGCAGTTCTTC. V is TRBV2 and J is TRBJ2-1; tentative D call: TRBD2 (5 bases). The CDR3 is 13 amino acids. Trimming shortened V by 8 bases and J by 1 base, and 9 bases separated the two germline ends. Germline CDR1 SNHLY, CDR2 FYNNEI. Using reference TRBV2 and TRBJ2-1 for the parts outside the CDR3, the full variable domain is EPEVTQTPSHQVTQMGQEVILRCVPISNHLYFYWYRQILGQKVEFLVSFYNNEISEKSEIFDDQFSVERPDGSNFTLKIRSTKLEDSAMYFCASAGTSYNEQFFGPGTRLTVL.

This sequence joins TRBV6-1 and TRBJ1-5, with a tentative D call TRBD1 (5 bases). The CDR3 covers 14 residues. The germline CDR1 and CDR2 sequences are MNHNS and SASEGT. The V end lost 0 bases, the J end lost 4 bases, and 7 bases lay between the germline ends. The CDR3 reads CASSEAGVNQPQHF. CDR3 nucleotides: TGTGCCAGCAGTGAAGCGGGGGTAAATCAGCCCCAGCATTTT.

The chain carries TRBV19 and TRBJ2-5; 10 nucleotides match TRBD2. Matching the DNA end better, TRBJ2-7 makes the J call doubtful. Germline V gene sequence: CDR1 LNHDA, CDR2 SQIVND (reference sequence). This CDR3 comprises 15 residues. As DNA, the CDR3 is TGTGCCAGTAGTACCACTAGCGGGGCGACCTACGAGCAGTACTTC. Translating gives CASSTTSGATYEQYF.

The table lists this clone with a few counts. V gene TRBV19 combines with J gene TRBJ2-7, with D perhaps assigned TRBD1 or TRBD2 (5 bases each). V lost 3 bases and J 0 bases, leaving 6 bases between the germline ends. The CDR3 is 13 amino acids. Germline V gene sequence: CDR1 LNHDA, CDR2 SQIVND (reference sequence). The CDR3 DNA is TGTGCCAGTAGTATTGGGGGCTCCTACGAGCAGTACTTC. Protein: CASSIGGSYEQYF.